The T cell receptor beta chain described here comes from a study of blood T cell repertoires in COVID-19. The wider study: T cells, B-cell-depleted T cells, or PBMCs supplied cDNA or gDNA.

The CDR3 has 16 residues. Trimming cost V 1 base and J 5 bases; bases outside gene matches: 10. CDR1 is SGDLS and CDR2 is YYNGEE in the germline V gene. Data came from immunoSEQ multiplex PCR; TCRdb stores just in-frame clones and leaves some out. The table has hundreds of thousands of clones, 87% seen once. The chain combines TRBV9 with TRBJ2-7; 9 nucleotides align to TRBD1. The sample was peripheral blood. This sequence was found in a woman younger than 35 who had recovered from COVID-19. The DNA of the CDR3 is TGTGCCAGCAGCGTACATCCGGGACAGGGAACCCACGAGCAGTACTTC. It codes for CASSVHPGQGTHEQYF.